Listed here are 22 T cell receptor beta chains from one sample, sequenced in a study of T cells in Graves' hyperthyroidism and ophthalmopathy. Regions amplified from RNA transcripts were the TCR beta CDR3 regions. The HTBI primer set served for first-round RT-PCR of the TCR CDR3. TCRdb analysed the multiplex PCR reads with MiXCR anew, one entry per CDR3 protein. Of more than 300,000 distinct CDR3 sequences in the sample, 17% were seen once. Material: blood. The receptors originated from a woman aged 30 to 39 with Graves' hyperthyroidism that later progressed to Graves' ophthalmopathy.

The chain couples TRBV4-2 to TRBJ1-2; the match to TRBD1 covers 7 bases. CDR3 size: 15 residues. Trimming cost V 5 bases and J 0 bases; bases outside gene matches: 6. Germline V lookup: CDR1 LGHNA, CDR2 YNFKEQ. CDR3 loop: CASSNRDSSNYGYTF. DNA of the CDR3: TGTGCCAGCAGCAACCGGGACAGCTCTAACTATGGCTACACCTTC.

This clonotype was seen many times. The rearrangement links TRBV19 to TRBJ1-5, with 7 positions matching TRBD1. The germline gives CDR1 LNHDA, CDR2 SQIVND (reference sequence). The CDR3 length is 20 residues. Trimming removed 5 bases from V and 1 base from J; junction bases left unmatched: 20. CDR3 sequence reads: CASSLKPFLETGYSNQPQHF. CDR3 sequence (DNA): TGTGCCAGTAGTCTAAAACCTTTCTTAGAGACAGGGTACAGCAATCAGCCCCAGCATTTT.

This clonotype came up a few times. The genes are TRBV20-1 and TRBJ1-5, with 7 bases lining up with TRBD1. V was clipped by 4 bases and J by 0 bases; unmatched bases: 9. CDR3 length: 16 amino acids. Germline-derived CDR1 and CDR2 are DFQATT and SNEGSKA (reference sequence). The CDR3 reads CSATQYRGNSNQPQHF. The CDR3 DNA reads TGCAGTGCTACCCAATACAGGGGAAATAGCAATCAGCCCCAGCATTTT.

Only a few counts were recorded for this clonotype. The genes are TRBV7-6 and TRBJ2-1, with 12 bases fitting TRBD2. The CDR3 has 15 amino acids. Germline CDR1 SGHVS, CDR2 FNYEAQ. Trimming removed 5 bases from V and 9 bases from J; junction bases left unmatched: 8. The CDR3 spells CASSPTSGRLSEQFF. The CDR3, as DNA: TGTGCCAGCAGCCCGACTAGCGGGAGATTAAGTGAGCAGTTCTTC.

This clonotype was seen ten or more times. The chain links TRBV2 to TRBJ2-3; TRBD1 agrees at 8 bases. The junction had 6 bases not matched to a gene; V was cut back by 7 bases and J by 3 bases. Germline CDR1 and CDR2: SNHLY and FYNNEI. This CDR3 region has 14 residues. The CDR3 bases are TGTGCCAGCATGACCAGGGGGCGGACAGATACGCAGTATTTT. Translation: CASMTRGRTDTQYF.

Ten or more counts support this clonotype. V is TRBV27 and J is TRBJ2-2; 7 bases line up with TRBD1. CDR1 and CDR2 from the germline V gene are MNHEY and SMNVEV (reference sequence). This CDR3 contains 15 residues. The junction had 3 bases not matched to a gene; V was cut back by 4 bases and J by 1 base. In DNA, the CDR3 is TGTGCCAGCAGTTGGACAGGCGTGAACACCGGGGAGCTGTTTTTT. Translation: CASSWTGVNTGELFF.

V is TRBV28 and J is TRBJ2-3, with D hard to call. The V end lost 6 bases, the J end lost 4 bases, and 14 bases lay between the germline ends. The germline V gene encodes CDR1 MDHEN and CDR2 SYDVKM. The CDR3 has 14 residues. CDR3 DNA sequence: TGTGCCAGCAGGTCCCCAGGAATGGCAGATACGCAGTATTTT. Translating it yields CASRSPGMADTQYF.

This clonotype is a singleton in its sample. The chain is built from TRBV12-3 or TRBV12-4 and TRBJ1-2, with D unclear. Trimming removed 3 bases at V and 7 bases at J, with 15 bases between. The CDR3 is 14 residues long. Here the CDR3 DNA reads TGTGCCAGCAGTTTTTCTTATCAACAGAGTGGCTACACCTTC. This codes for CASSFSYQQSGYTF.

Ten or more counts support this clonotype. V is TRBV2 and J is TRBJ2-5; 8 bases fit TRBD1. The V segment lost 2 bases and the J segment 5 bases; nucleotides outside the gene matches: 7. CDR3 length equals 15 residues. CDR1 and CDR2 (germline): SNHLY, FYNNEI. The CDR3 nucleotides read TGTGCCAGCAGTGAACTCGGACAGGGAAAGGAGACCCAGTACTTC. Amino acids: CASSELGQGKETQYF.

At least ten counts were recorded for this clonotype. The rearrangement joins TRBV19 to TRBJ1-1; 10 bases agree with TRBD1. V was pared by 3 bases and J by 2 bases, with 9 bases of the junction left unmatched. Germline values: CDR1 LNHDA, CDR2 SQIVND (reference sequence). There are 17 residues in the CDR3. CDR3 in DNA: TGTGCCAGTAGTATTCGGGGGACAGGGGTCTCCAACACTGAAGCTTTCTTT. Protein: CASSIRGTGVSNTEAFF.

At least ten counts were recorded for this clonotype. The V call is TRBV2, the J call TRBJ2-7, with 9 bases matching TRBD1. V dropped 11 bases and J dropped 3; count of bases not matched to a gene: 8. This CDR3 contains 13 residues. Germline lookup yields CDR1 SNHLY and CDR2 FYNNEI. This CDR3 reads CAFWTGDFYEQYF. The CDR3 coding sequence is TGTGCCTTCTGGACAGGGGACTTCTACGAGCAGTACTTC.

This clonotype came up many times. V is TRBV28 and J is TRBJ2-7, with a weak D call TRBD1 (6 bases). There are 14 residues in the CDR3. Germline V CDR1 and CDR2: MDHEN, SYDVKM. V was pared by 5 bases and J by 3 bases, with 14 bases between. CDR3 in amino acids: CASSTHQGFYEQYF. CDR3 sequence (DNA): TGTGCCAGCAGTACTCACCAGGGGTTCTACGAGCAGTACTTC.

This clonotype was seen ten or more times. The chain links TRBV2 to TRBJ1-2; D gene ambiguous. Germline V gene lookup returns CDR1 SNHLY and CDR2 FYNNEI. V was trimmed by 3 bases and J by 7 bases, leaving 9 bases between them. This CDR3 spans 12 amino acids. The DNA of the CDR3 is TGTGCCAGCAGTGATGTTTTCGCTGGCTACACCTTC. This translates into CASSDVFAGYTF.

The rearrangement links TRBV7-9 to TRBJ1-1; 7 positions match TRBD1. CDR3 length: 14 amino acids. CDR1 and CDR2 (germline): SEHNR, FQNEAQ (reference sequence). The V segment lost 7 bases and the J segment 2 bases; nucleotides outside the gene matches: 7. The chain's CDR3 is CASNRGGGNTEAFF. The CDR3 region has the DNA TGTGCCAGCAATCGAGGGGGCGGAAACACTGAAGCTTTCTTT.

This clonotype was picked up many times. V is TRBV6-2 or TRBV6-3 and J is TRBJ1-5, with D perhaps matching TRBD1 (6 bases). Deletions cut 7 bases from V and 6 bases from J, with 22 bases between. The CDR3 extends over 16 amino acids. Germline loops: CDR1 MNHEY, CDR2 SVGEGT. The CDR3 DNA is TGTGCCAGCACCGACGGAGGGGGAGGGGATGGTCAGCCCCAGCATTTT. This codes for CASTDGGGGDGQPQHF.

CDR3 in amino acids: CASSPGGGRGYGYTF. CDR3 DNA: TGCGCCAGCAGCCCGGGGGGGGGGCGCGGCTATGGCTACACCTTC. The chain joins TRBV4-1 to TRBJ1-2; TRBD1 might be the D (6 bases). Germline V gene sequence: CDR1 MGHRA, CDR2 YSYEKL. This CDR3 is built from 15 residues. V was clipped by 4 bases and J by 4 bases, with 16 bases between them.

This clonotype appeared many times. V is TRBV20-1 and J is TRBJ2-5; D could derive from TRBD1 or TRBD2 (5 bases each). In germline, CDR1 is DFQATT, CDR2 SNEGSKA (reference sequence). With 3 bases removed from V and 1 base from J, the gap between germline ends came to 18 bases. The CDR3 is made up of 16 amino acids. The CDR3 region has the DNA TGCAGTGCTAGCGATCGAGGGGCGAATTCCCAAGAGACCCAGTACTTC. This gives the protein CSASDRGANSQETQYF.

To note about this clonotype: A read error may be the cause here, since a much bigger clone is one base away. The chain has TRBV28 and TRBJ1-5; D is unresolved. The CDR3 has 18 amino acids. The germline CDR1 and CDR2 sequences are MDHEN and SYDVKM. The V and J ends lost 5 bases and 0 bases respectively, with 20 bases between them. CDR3 in amino acids: CASSPPRPTTYSNQPQHF. CDR3 coding DNA: TGTGCCAGCAGTCCCCCGAGACCGACGACTTATAGCAATCAGCCCCAGCATTTT.

The sample holds many counts of this clonotype. This sequence joins TRBV27 and TRBJ2-7; maybe TRBD2 (6 bases). The ends were cut back, 6 bases at V and 3 bases at J, with 15 bases in the middle. CDR1 is MNHEY and CDR2 is SMNVEV in the germline V gene (reference sequence). The CDR3 runs to 14 residues. The CDR3 protein is CASSKPGLDYEQYF. The CDR3 DNA reads TGTGCCAGCAGCAAACCGGGACTTGACTACGAGCAGTACTTC.

This clonotype has only a few counts. V gene TRBV19 combines with J gene TRBJ2-1, with D possibly matching TRBD2 (6 bases). The CDR3 has 15 residues. Germline-derived CDR1 and CDR2 are LNHDA and SQIVND (reference sequence). With 3 bases removed from V and 0 bases from J, the gap between germline ends came to 9 bases. The CDR3 reads CASSILGSSYNEQFF. The DNA of the CDR3 is TGTGCCAGTAGTATTCTCGGGAGCTCCTACAATGAGCAGTTCTTC.

This clonotype came up many times. The chain uses TRBV10-3 and TRBJ1-5, with no clear D. The germline V gene has CDR1 ENHRY and CDR2 SYGVKD. This CDR3 region has 15 residues. V dropped 3 bases and J dropped 2 bases, with 11 bases sitting between them. DNA of the CDR3: TGTGCCATCAGTGACAGTAGAGGTGGCAATCAGCCCCAGCATTTT. Protein: CAISDSRGGNQPQHF.

Many counts were recorded for this clonotype. The chain uses TRBV29-1 and TRBJ2-7; D might be TRBD2 (6 bases). Deletions cut 4 bases from V and 13 bases from J, with 20 bases between. CDR3 length: 12 amino acids. Looked up from germline, CDR1 is SQVTM and CDR2 is ANQGSEA. CDR3 bases: TGCAGCGTTGTGGACGGGAGCACAGAAGGTTACTTC. Its translation is CSVVDGSTEGYF.